This T cell receptor beta chain emerged from a study of shared clonotypes between healthy human individuals. Across the study: CD4 naive and CD4 memory each took three plates per donor, while CD8 naive took two and CD8 memory one.

Overall study findings and caveats: Rarefaction showed sorted-subset sequencing was incomplete despite large depth. The study generally estimated greater richness for naive than memory subsets.

Per the germline V gene, CDR1 is SGHAT and CDR2 is FQNNGV. Germline trimming cut 1 base from V and 5 bases from J; bases unmatched to any gene: 2. The CDR3 extends over 14 amino acids. Comments on this clone: What it binds is unknown.

Sequenced by immunoSEQ multiplex PCR; TCRdb stores in-frame clones only, minus some. The profile shows 640,000 or so clones, 72% of them singletons. The sequencing input was memory CD4+ T cells sorted from blood. Subset noted: CD45RA-negative fraction. The source of this sequence is a woman in her twenties or thirties in good health. The chain employs TRBV11-2 and TRBJ1-2; 9 nucleotides align to TRBD1. DNA for the CDR3: TGTGCCAGCAGCTTAGCGGGACAGGGATATGGCTACACCTTC. Protein product: CASSLAGQGYGYTF.